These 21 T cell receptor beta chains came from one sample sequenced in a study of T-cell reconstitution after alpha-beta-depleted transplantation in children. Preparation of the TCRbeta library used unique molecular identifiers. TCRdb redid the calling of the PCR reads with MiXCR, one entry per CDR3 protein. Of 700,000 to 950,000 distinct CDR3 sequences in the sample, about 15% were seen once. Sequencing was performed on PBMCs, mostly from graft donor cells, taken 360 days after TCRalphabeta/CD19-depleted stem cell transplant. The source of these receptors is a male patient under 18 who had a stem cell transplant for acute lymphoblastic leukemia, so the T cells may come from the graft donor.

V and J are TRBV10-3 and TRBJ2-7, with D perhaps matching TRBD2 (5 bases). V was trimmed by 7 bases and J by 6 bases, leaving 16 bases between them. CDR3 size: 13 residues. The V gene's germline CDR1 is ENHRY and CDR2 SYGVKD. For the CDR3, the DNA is TGTGCCATCAAGGACGGAAAGACTACCGAGCAGTACTTC. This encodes CAIKDGKTTEQYF.

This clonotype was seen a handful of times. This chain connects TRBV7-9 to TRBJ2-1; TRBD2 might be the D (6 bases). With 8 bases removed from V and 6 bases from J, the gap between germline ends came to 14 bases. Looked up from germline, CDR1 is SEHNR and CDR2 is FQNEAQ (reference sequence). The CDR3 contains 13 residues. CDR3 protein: CASGPGECNEQFF. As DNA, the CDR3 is TGTGCCAGCGGGCCGGGAGAATGCAATGAGCAGTTCTTC.

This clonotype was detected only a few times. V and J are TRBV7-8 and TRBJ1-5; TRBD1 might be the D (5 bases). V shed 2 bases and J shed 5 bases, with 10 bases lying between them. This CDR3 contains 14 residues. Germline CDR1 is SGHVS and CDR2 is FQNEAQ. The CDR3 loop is CASSLYLQDQPQHF. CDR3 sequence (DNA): TGTGCCAGCAGCTTATACCTACAGGATCAGCCCCAGCATTTT. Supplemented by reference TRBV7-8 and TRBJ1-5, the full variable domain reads GAGVSQSPRYKVAKRGQDVALRCDPISGHVSLFWYQQALGQGPEFLTYFQNEAQLDKSGLPSDRFFAERPEGSVSTLKIQRTQQEDSAVYLCASSLYLQDQPQHFGDGTRLSIL.

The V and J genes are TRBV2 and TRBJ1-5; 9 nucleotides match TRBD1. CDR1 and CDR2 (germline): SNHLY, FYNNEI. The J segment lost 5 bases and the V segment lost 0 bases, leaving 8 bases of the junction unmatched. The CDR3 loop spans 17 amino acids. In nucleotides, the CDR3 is TGTGCCAGCAGTGAAGCGCGACAGGGGGAATTTCATCAGCCCCAGCATTTT. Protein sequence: CASSEARQGEFHQPQHF. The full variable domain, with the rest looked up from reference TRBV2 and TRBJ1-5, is EPEVTQTPSHQVTQMGQEVILRCVPISNHLYFYWYRQILGQKVEFLVSFYNNEISEKSEIFDDQFSVERPDGSNFTLKIRSTKLEDSAMYFCASSEARQGEFHQPQHFGDGTRLSIL.

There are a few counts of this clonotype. The CDR3 region is CASSAQGALAYAYEQYF. The CDR3 coding sequence is TGCGCCAGCAGCGCCCAGGGGGCGCTTGCCTATGCCTACGAGCAGTACTTC. The V gene is TRBV5-1, the J gene TRBJ2-7, with 8 bases identical to TRBD1. J gave up 2 bases and V 4 bases, and 14 bases lay outside the gene matches. The CDR3 totals 17 residues. CDR1 and CDR2 from the germline V gene are SGHRS and YFSETQ. Together with reference TRBV5-1 and TRBJ2-7, the CDR3 gives the full variable domain: KAGVTQTPRYLIKTRGQQVTLSCSPISGHRSVSWYQQTPGQGLQFLFEYFSETQRNKGNFPGRFSGRQFSNSRSEMNVSTLELGDSALYLCASSAQGALAYAYEQYFGPGTRLTVT.

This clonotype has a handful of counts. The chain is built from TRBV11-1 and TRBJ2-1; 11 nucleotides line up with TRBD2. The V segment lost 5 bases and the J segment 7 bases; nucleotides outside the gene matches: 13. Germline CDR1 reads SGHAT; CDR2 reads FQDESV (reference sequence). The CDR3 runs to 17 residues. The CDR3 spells CASSPQLLAGVENEQFF. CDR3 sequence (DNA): TGTGCCAGCAGCCCTCAATTACTAGCGGGAGTCGAGAATGAGCAGTTCTTC.

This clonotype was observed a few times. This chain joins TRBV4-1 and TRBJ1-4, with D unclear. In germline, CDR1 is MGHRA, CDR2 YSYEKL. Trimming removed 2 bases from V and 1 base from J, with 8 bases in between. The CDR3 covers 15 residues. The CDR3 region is CASSQLAGTNEKLFF. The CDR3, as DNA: TGCGCCAGCAGCCAATTAGCAGGAACTAATGAAAAACTGTTTTTT.

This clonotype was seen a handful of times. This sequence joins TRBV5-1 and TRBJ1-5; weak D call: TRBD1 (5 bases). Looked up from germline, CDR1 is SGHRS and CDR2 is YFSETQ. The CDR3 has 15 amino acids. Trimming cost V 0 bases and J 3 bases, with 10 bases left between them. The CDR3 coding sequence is TGCGCCAGCAGCTTGGGGTCAGGGATCAATCAGCCCCAGCATTTT. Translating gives CASSLGSGINQPQHF.

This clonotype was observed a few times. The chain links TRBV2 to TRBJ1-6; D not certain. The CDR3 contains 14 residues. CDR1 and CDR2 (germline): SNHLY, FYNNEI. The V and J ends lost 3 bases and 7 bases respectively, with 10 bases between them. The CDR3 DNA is TGTGCCAGCAGTGACCGGGATCAAAATTCACCCCTCCACTTT. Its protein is CASSDRDQNSPLHF.

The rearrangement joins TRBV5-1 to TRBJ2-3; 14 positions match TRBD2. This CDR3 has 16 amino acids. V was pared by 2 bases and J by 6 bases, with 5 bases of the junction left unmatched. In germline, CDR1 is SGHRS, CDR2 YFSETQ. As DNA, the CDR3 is TGCGCCAGCAGCTTCCGACTAGCGGGAGGGGAGGATACGCAGTATTTT. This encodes CASSFRLAGGEDTQYF.

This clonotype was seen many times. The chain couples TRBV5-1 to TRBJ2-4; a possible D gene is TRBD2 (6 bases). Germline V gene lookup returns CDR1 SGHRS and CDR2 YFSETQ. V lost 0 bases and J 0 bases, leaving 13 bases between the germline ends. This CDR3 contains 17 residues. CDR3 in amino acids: CASSLAGVGIAKNIQYF. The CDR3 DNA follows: TGCGCCAGCAGCTTGGCGGGAGTGGGCATAGCCAAAAACATTCAGTACTTC.

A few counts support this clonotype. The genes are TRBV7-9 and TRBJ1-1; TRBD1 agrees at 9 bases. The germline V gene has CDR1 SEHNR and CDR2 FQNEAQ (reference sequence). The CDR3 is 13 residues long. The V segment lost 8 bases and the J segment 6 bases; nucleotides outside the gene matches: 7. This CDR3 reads CASGDRGYAEAFF. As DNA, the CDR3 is TGTGCCAGCGGAGACAGGGGGTACGCTGAAGCTTTCTTT.

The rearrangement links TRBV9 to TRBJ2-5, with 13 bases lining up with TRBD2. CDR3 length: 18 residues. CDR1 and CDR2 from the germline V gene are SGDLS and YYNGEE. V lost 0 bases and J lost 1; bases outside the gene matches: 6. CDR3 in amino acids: CASSVAATSGRGQETQYF. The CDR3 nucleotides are TGTGCCAGCAGCGTAGCAGCTACTAGCGGGAGGGGCCAAGAGACCCAGTACTTC.

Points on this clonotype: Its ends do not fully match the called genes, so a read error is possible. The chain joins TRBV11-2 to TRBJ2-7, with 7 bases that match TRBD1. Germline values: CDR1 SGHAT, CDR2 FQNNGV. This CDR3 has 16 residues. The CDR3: CASSTYRGQISYERYF. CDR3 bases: TGTGCCAGCAGCACCTACAGGGGCCAAATCTCCTACGAGCGGTACTTC. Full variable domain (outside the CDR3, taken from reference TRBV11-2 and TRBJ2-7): EAGVAQSPRYKIIEKRQSVAFWCNPISGHATLYWYQQILGQGPKLLIQFQNNGVVDDSQLPKDRFSAERLKGVDSTLKIQPAKLEDSAVYLCASSTYRGQISYERYFGPGTRLTVT.

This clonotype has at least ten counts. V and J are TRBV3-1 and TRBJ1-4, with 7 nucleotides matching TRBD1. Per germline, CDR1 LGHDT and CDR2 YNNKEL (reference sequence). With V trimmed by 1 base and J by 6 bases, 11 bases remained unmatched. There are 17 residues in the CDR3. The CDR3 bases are TGTGCCAGCAGCCAAGTGTGGAGGGGGCCGGTCGATGAAAAACTGTTTTTT. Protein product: CASSQVWRGPVDEKLFF.

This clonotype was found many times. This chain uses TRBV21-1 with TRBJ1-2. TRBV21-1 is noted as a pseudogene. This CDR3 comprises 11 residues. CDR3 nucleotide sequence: TGTGCCAGTGGGAGGGAACGACCCTACACCTTC. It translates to CASGRERPYTF.

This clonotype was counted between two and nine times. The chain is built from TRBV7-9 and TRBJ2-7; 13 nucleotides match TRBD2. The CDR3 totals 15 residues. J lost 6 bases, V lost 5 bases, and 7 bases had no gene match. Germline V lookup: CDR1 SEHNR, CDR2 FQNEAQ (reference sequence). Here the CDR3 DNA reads TGTGCCAGCAGCGCCGTGACTAGCGGGAGGAGCGAGCAGTACTTC. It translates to CASSAVTSGRSEQYF.

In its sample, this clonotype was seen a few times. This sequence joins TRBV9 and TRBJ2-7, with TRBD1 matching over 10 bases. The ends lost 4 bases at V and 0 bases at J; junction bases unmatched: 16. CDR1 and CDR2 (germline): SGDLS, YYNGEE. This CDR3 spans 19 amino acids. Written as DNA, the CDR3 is TGTGCCAGCAGCAACTACCGGGACAGGGGCTCCTTTAGCTCCTACGAGCAGTACTTC. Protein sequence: CASSNYRDRGSFSSYEQYF. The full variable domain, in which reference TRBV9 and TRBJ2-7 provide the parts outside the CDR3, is DSGVTQTPKHLITATGQRVTLRCSPRSGDLSVYWYQQSLDQGLQFLIQYYNGEERAKGNILERFSAQQFPDLHSELNLSSLELGDSALYFCASSNYRDRGSFSSYEQYFGPGTRLTVT.

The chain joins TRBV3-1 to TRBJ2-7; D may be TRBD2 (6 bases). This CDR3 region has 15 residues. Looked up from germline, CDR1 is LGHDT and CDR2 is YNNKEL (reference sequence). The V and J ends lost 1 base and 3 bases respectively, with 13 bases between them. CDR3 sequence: CASSQAEGKVYEQYF. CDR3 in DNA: TGTGCCAGCAGCCAAGCGGAGGGGAAAGTCTACGAGCAGTACTTC.

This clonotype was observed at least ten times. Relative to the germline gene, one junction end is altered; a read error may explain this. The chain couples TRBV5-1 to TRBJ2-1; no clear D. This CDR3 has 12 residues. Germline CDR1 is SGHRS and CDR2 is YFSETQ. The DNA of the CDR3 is TGTGCCAGCAGCCTCCTTGGAGATGAGCAGTTCTTC. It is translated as CASSLLGDEQFF.

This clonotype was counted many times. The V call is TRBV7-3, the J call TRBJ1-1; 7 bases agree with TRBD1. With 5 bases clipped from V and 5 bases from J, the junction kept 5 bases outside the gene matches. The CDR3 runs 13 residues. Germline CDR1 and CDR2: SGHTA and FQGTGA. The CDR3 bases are TGTGCCAGCAGCCTTGACAGGGCGACTGAAGCTTTCTTT. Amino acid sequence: CASSLDRATEAFF.